A selection of T cell receptor beta chains follows, all from one sample in a study of OX40 agonist ivuxolimab in advanced cancers. Here immunoSEQ multiplex PCR was the method, and the copy in TCRdb shows in-frame clones only, minus some. The table has approximately 80,000 clones, 85% to 90% seen once. The starting material was CD4+ or CD8+ T cells sorted from blood, obtained in a trial of the OX40 agonist ivuxolimab. The receptors stem from an adult with an advanced solid tumor such as melanoma, head and neck, liver or kidney cancer. Both conserved end residues are part of each CDR3. The D gene is left open where the match is weak. A clone size is listed for some rows: how often the clone was seen (once, few, many), or a class if it is expanded.

V gene	J gene	clone size	D gene	CDR3 DNA	CDR3 protein
TRBV2	TRBJ2-5	-	-	TGTGCCAGCAATAAGGACCAACAGTACCAAGAGACCCAGTACTTC	CASNKDQQYQETQYF
TRBV5-4	TRBJ2-1	-	-	TGTGCCAGCAGCTTGGTAGCGCCCACTGAGCAGTTCTTC	CASSLVAPTEQFF
TRBV11-3	TRBJ2-1	-	-	TGTGCCAGCAGCCCCCGGAGCGGAAGACAGTACAATGAGCAGTTCTTC	CASSPRSGRQYNEQFF
TRBV18	TRBJ1-1	few	-	TGTGCCAGCTCACCTTTCCCGAACACTGAAGCTTTCTTT	CASSPFPNTEAFF
TRBV28	TRBJ1-5	-	-	TGTGCCAGCAGTACGGTCTTCAATCAGCCCCAGCATTTT	CASSTVFNQPQHF
TRBV2	TRBJ1-6	-	TRBD1	TGTGCCAGCAGTAAGGGACAGGGATTCTGGTCACCCCTCCACTTT	CASSKGQGFWSPLHF
TRBV5-1	TRBJ2-6	-	-	TGCGCCAGCAGCTCGACCCCTGGGGCCAACGTCCTGACTTTC	CASSSTPGANVLTF
TRBV6-6	TRBJ2-3	-	-	TGTGCCAGCAGTTCGTCGGGAGATACGCAGTATTTT	CASSSSGDTQYF
TRBV7-6	TRBJ2-2	few	TRBD2	TGTGCCAGCAGCGCACGACTAGCGGGAGGGGGGGAGCTGTTTTTT	CASSARLAGGGELFF
TRBV27	TRBJ2-3	-	TRBD1	TGTGCCAGCAGTAGCCCGGACAGGCATACGCAGTATTTT	CASSSPDRHTQYF
TRBV28	TRBJ1-2	-	-	TGTGCCAGCAGTTCCCCCGGGATTCCCACACCTTATGGCTACACCTTC	CASSSPGIPTPYGYTF
TRBV5-1	TRBJ1-4	-	-	TGCGCCAGCAGCTGGATGGGTCTAAATGAAAAACTGTTTTTT	CASSWMGLNEKLFF
TRBV18	TRBJ1-4	-	-	TGTGCCAGCTCACCCTTCACAGCGCCGAATGAAAAACTGTTTTTT	CASSPFTAPNEKLFF
TRBV5-4	TRBJ2-5	-	TRBD2	TGTGCCAGCACCAAGAAGACTAGCGGGGGAAGAGAGACCCAGTACTTC	CASTKKTSGGRETQYF
TRBV19	TRBJ1-2	-	TRBD1	TGTGCCAGTACCCCGACAGGGGGTCATGGCTACACCTTC	CASTPTGGHGYTF
TRBV2	TRBJ2-1	-	TRBD1	TGTGCCAGCAGACAGGGGGCTGCAAATGAGCAGTTCTTC	CASRQGAANEQFF
TRBV6-5	TRBJ2-1	-	TRBD2	TGTGCCAGCAGTTATCAAAGGACTAGCCATGAGCAGTTCTTC	CASSYQRTSHEQFF
TRBV15	TRBJ2-3	-	TRBD1	TGTGCCACCAGCGCCAACTCCAGGGGGCTGAATACGCAGTATTTT	CATSANSRGLNTQYF
TRBV6-1	TRBJ1-2	few	-	TGTGCCAGCAGTGAAATCGGCCGTAGCTACACCTTC	CASSEIGRSYTF
TRBV7-2	TRBJ2-5	-	TRBD2	TGTGCCAGCTCCTTTGGCCTAAGCGGGAGGGCAGGAAAGACCCAGTACTTC	CASSFGLSGRAGKTQYF
TRBV5-4	TRBJ2-7	once	TRBD2	TGTGCCAGCAGCCTAGCGGGGCCCTACGAGCAGTACTTC	CASSLAGPYEQYF
TRBV7-2	TRBJ2-1	-	TRBD2	TGTGCCAGCAGCCCAGCCGGGTCGAGAGCGGGGTACTCCTACAATGAGCAGTTCTTC	CASSPAGSRAGYSYNEQFF
TRBV9	TRBJ2-1	-	TRBD2	TGTGCCAGCAGCGTAAGCGGGAGCGTTTACAATGAGCAGTTCTTC	CASSVSGSVYNEQFF
TRBV5-4	TRBJ2-7	-	-	TGTGCCAGCAGCTTGCGGCGGGACCCGCCCTACGAGCAGTACTTC	CASSLRRDPPYEQYF
TRBV6-5	TRBJ1-1	-	-	TGTGCCAGTGGGCGGGAGCAAGTTGTCACTGAAGCTTTCTTT	CASGREQVVTEAFF
TRBV6-1	TRBJ2-5	-	TRBD1	TGTGCCAGCAGACCCACAGGGGTCCAAGAGACCCAGTACTTC	CASRPTGVQETQYF
TRBV10-3	TRBJ1-2	-	-	TGTGCCATCCAAAGGGGATCTAGTGGCTACACCTTC	CAIQRGSSGYTF
TRBV11-2	TRBJ2-5	-	TRBD2	TGTGCCAGCAGCCTAGGGTTACTAGCGGAGCAAGAGACCCAGTACTTC	CASSLGLLAEQETQYF
TRBV5-1	TRBJ2-2	once	TRBD1	TGCGCCAGCAGCTCCCTAGTCGGGACAGGACCTGCCGGGGAGCTGTTTTTT	CASSSLVGTGPAGELFF
TRBV18	TRBJ1-1	-	TRBD1	TGTGCCAGCTCACCATTTAGGGACAGGAGGGTAGGCACTGAAGCTTTCTTT	CASSPFRDRRVGTEAFF
TRBV6-6	TRBJ2-7	-	-	TGTGCCAGCAGCCCACAGGGTGACACCCTCAGCGAGCAGTACTTC	CASSPQGDTLSEQYF
TRBV5-4	TRBJ2-1	-	TRBD2	TGTGCCAGCAGGCGACTAGCGGGAGAGGGGAACAATGAGCAGTTCTTC	CASRRLAGEGNNEQFF
TRBV7-7	TRBJ2-2	-	-	TGTGCTAGCAGCTTTGGGGGCACCGGGGAGCTGTTTTTT	CASSFGGTGELFF
TRBV28	TRBJ2-1	-	-	TGTGCCAGCAGATCAGGCGGGGGCCAGCAGTTCTTC	CASRSGGGQQFF
TRBV19	TRBJ1-5	-	-	TGTGCCAGTAGACGACAGTGGAGCAATCAGCCCCAGCATTTT	CASRRQWSNQPQHF
TRBV13	TRBJ2-5	-	-	TGTGCCAGCAGCCCCCTGTCAGATCAAGAGACCCAGTACTTC	CASSPLSDQETQYF
TRBV6-5	TRBJ2-7	-	-	TGTGCCAGCAGTTACGACGGACGAGCCTACGAGCAGTACTTC	CASSYDGRAYEQYF
TRBV4-2	TRBJ2-1	-	-	TGTGCCAGCTCGAATCAGGGGCGGGAGTACTACAATGAGCAGTTCTTC	CASSNQGREYYNEQFF
TRBV28	TRBJ2-3	-	-	TGTGCCAGCCCTCCCTCGGGGGCACGCACAGATACGCAGTATTTT	CASPPSGARTDTQYF
TRBV6-6	TRBJ1-6	-	-	TGTGCCAGCAGTTACTCGTCCTTGAGTTCACCCCTCCACTTT	CASSYSSLSSPLHF
TRBV9	TRBJ1-6	-	TRBD1	TGTGCCAGCGGGACAGGATGGGATTCACCCCTCCACTTT	CASGTGWDSPLHF
TRBV2	TRBJ1-5	-	-	TGTGCCAGCAGTGATTCGGGGGGCGTTTATCAGCCCCAGCATTTT	CASSDSGGVYQPQHF
TRBV27	TRBJ2-7	-	-	TGTGCCAGCAGTTTAGAAGGGAGCTCCTACGAGCAGTACTTC	CASSLEGSSYEQYF
TRBV11-2	TRBJ2-1	-	-	TGTGCCAGCAGCTTAGGCCCCGATGAGCAGTTCTTC	CASSLGPDEQFF
TRBV19	TRBJ1-5	-	-	TGTGCCAGTAGTCCCCTCAATCAGCCCCAGCATTTT	CASSPLNQPQHF
TRBV19	TRBJ1-5	-	TRBD1	TGTGCCAGTGGAATCAGGGGGAATCAGCCCCAGCATTTT	CASGIRGNQPQHF
TRBV21-1	TRBJ2-7	few	-	TGTGCCAGCGAAGCCGGGACGAGCTCCTACGAGCAGTACTTC	CASEAGTSSYEQYF
TRBV5-4	TRBJ1-4	-	-	TGTGCCAGCAGCGCCCGGACGGTCTCAAACCGAGAAAAACTGTTTTTT	CASSARTVSNREKLFF
TRBV5-1	TRBJ1-2	-	-	TGCGCCAGCAGCTTGAAGACAGGCTATGGCTACACCTTC	CASSLKTGYGYTF
TRBV9	TRBJ1-1	-	-	TGTGCCAGCAGCGTAGGTAGATTCATGAACACTGAAGCTTTCTTT	CASSVGRFMNTEAFF
TRBV28	TRBJ1-2	few	TRBD1	TGTGCCAGCAGCGTGACAGGGCCGCGGGGCTACACCTTC	CASSVTGPRGYTF
TRBV29-1	TRBJ1-4	-	-	TGCAGCGTTTTACAGGGTTTCAGTGAAAAACTGTTTTTT	CSVLQGFSEKLFF
TRBV5-1	TRBJ2-5	-	-	TGCGCCAGCAGCCTCCGGTCCTCCGCGCCCCACTTC	CASSLRSSAPHF
TRBV5-1	TRBJ2-1	-	TRBD2	TGCGCCAGCAGTTTGGTAGCGGGAGTGAACAATGAGCAGTTCTTC	CASSLVAGVNNEQFF
TRBV5-1	TRBJ2-5	-	TRBD2	TGCGCCAGCACTCTAGCGGGCAAAGAGACCCAGTACTTC	CASTLAGKETQYF